A single sample gave rise to the 21 T cell receptor beta chains below, sequenced in a study of cytomegalovirus exposure and HLA in healthy donors. Primers: 60 Vbeta forward and 13 Jbeta reverse. Method: immunoSEQ multiplex PCR; TCRdb's copy keeps in-frame clones and lacks some. The sample holds about 55,000 clones, about 80% seen once. Sequencing was done on a sample of PBMCs. The receptors were sampled from a female donor in good health and CMV-seronegative.

As regards this clone: Relative to the germline gene, one junction end is altered; a read error may explain this. V gene TRBV7-7 combines with J gene TRBJ2-1; 8 positions agree with TRBD1. CDR3 size: 15 residues. Per the germline V gene, CDR1 is SSHAT and CDR2 is FNYEAQ (reference sequence). The CDR3 here is CASSFGQGTHNEQFF. The DNA of the CDR3 is TGTGCTAGCAGCTTTGGACAGGGCACCCACAATGAGCAGTTCTTC.

This chain joins TRBV5-1 and TRBJ2-5; TRBD2 might be the D (7 bases). Trimming took off 0 bases at V and 4 bases at J, with 13 bases between the two ends. The CDR3 spans 15 residues. Germline-derived CDR1 and CDR2 are SGHRS and YFSETQ. CDR3 region: CASSLAPGGGETQYF. CDR3 bases: TGCGCCAGCAGCTTGGCCCCGGGGGGCGGAGAGACCCAGTACTTC.

The rearrangement uses TRBV6-1 and TRBJ1-5; D gene uncertain. CDR1 is MNHNS, CDR2 SASEGT, per germline. The CDR3 spans 14 residues. V was shortened by 4 bases and J by 0 bases, with 7 bases between the two germline ends. The CDR3 protein is CASSAGNSNQPQHF. The CDR3 nucleotides read TGTGCCAGCAGTGCGGGGAATAGCAATCAGCCCCAGCATTTT.

The CDR3 region is CSARLPGGQFF. CDR3 nucleotides: TGCAGTGCTAGATTGCCCGGGGGGCAGTTCTTC. The chain carries TRBV20-1 and TRBJ2-1, with a tentative D call TRBD2 (6 bases). V lost 2 bases to trimming and J lost 12 bases, with 11 bases between them. This CDR3 has 11 residues. From germline, CDR1 is DFQATT and CDR2 SNEGSKA (reference sequence).

The rearrangement uses TRBV9 and TRBJ2-6, with 9 nucleotides matching TRBD2. J was trimmed by 0 bases and V by 0 bases; bases with no gene match: 4. The germline gives CDR1 SGDLS, CDR2 YYNGEE. This CDR3 contains 18 residues. The CDR3 sequence is CASSVAGSGGSGANVLTF. The CDR3 nucleotides are TGTGCCAGCAGCGTAGCGGGTAGCGGGGGCTCTGGGGCCAACGTCCTGACTTTC.

Notes on this clone: Sequence at one end of the junction differs from germline and may be a read error. V gene TRBV7-7 combines with J gene TRBJ2-7; 7 bases map to TRBD2. The germline gives CDR1 SSHAT, CDR2 FNYEAQ (reference sequence). This CDR3 contains 16 residues. The CDR3: CASSPWMGGLTYEQYF. In DNA form, the CDR3 reads TGTGCTAGCAGCCCTTGGATGGGGGGACTAACCTACGAGCAGTACTTC. The variable domain in full, completed from reference TRBV7-7 and TRBJ2-7, reads GAGVSQSPRYKVTKRGQDVTLRCDPISSHATLYWYQQALGQGPEFLTYFNYEAQPDKSGLPSDRFSAERPEGSISTLTIQRTEQRDSAMYRCASSPWMGGLTYEQYFGPGTRLTVT.

V gene TRBV7-2 combines with J gene TRBJ2-7; maybe TRBD1 (6 bases). The V end was cut by 4 bases, the J end by 4 bases, with 20 bases between. This CDR3 comprises 16 residues. CDR1 is SGHTA and CDR2 is FQGNSA in the germline V gene. CDR3 DNA sequence: TGTGCCAGCAGCTCGAAGGTTCTGGGGGCAGGTTACGAGCAGTACTTC. Translation gives CASSSKVLGAGYEQYF. The complete variable domain, with remaining parts taken from reference TRBV7-2 and TRBJ2-7, reads GAGVSQSPSNKVTEKGKDVELRCDPISGHTALYWYRQSLGQGLEFLIYFQGNSAPDKSGLPSDRFSAERTGGSVSTLTIQRTQQEDSAVYLCASSSKVLGAGYEQYFGPGTRLTVT.

This chain joins TRBV7-9 and TRBJ2-3; TRBD2 agrees at 12 bases. There are 16 residues in the CDR3. V lost 1 base to trimming and J lost 1 base; unmatched junction nucleotides: 0. CDR1 and CDR2 from the germline V gene are SEHNR and FQNEAQ (reference sequence). Here the CDR3 reads CASSLGTSGGTDTQYF. CDR3 coding DNA: TGTGCCAGCAGCTTAGGGACTAGCGGGGGCACAGATACGCAGTATTTT.

The chain carries TRBV7-9 and TRBJ2-4; maybe TRBD2 (5 bases). Germline V gene lookup returns CDR1 SEHNR and CDR2 FQNEAQ (reference sequence). Deletions cut 1 base from V and 9 bases from J, with 13 bases between. This CDR3 contains 14 residues. The DNA of the CDR3 is TGTGCCAGCAGCTTAGTTGTTAGCGACGGCATTCAGTACTTC. Encoded protein: CASSLVVSDGIQYF. Complete variable domain (other parts from reference TRBV7-9 and TRBJ2-4): DTGVSQNPRHKITKRGQNVTFRCDPISEHNRLYWYRQTLGQGPEFLTYFQNEAQLEKSRLLSDRFSAERPKGSFSTLEIQRTEQGDSAMYLCASSLVVSDGIQYFGAGTRLSVL.

This chain connects TRBV14 to TRBJ2-7, with TRBD1 matching over 7 bases. V shed 6 bases and J 0 bases; nucleotides not matched to a gene: 5. The CDR3 is made up of 14 amino acids. Germline values: CDR1 SGHDN, CDR2 FVKESK. The CDR3 DNA follows: TGTGCCAGCAGGGCCGGGACAGACTCCTACGAGCAGTACTTC. Its translation: CASRAGTDSYEQYF.

The chain recombines TRBV11-2 with TRBJ1-2; 9 bases align to TRBD1. Germline V CDR1 and CDR2: SGHAT, FQNNGV. Trimming removed 5 bases from V and 5 bases from J; junction bases left unmatched: 9. The CDR3 totals 15 residues. The CDR3 sequence: CASSHHGQGNYGYTF. The DNA for the CDR3 is TGTGCCAGCAGCCACCACGGACAGGGGAATTATGGCTACACCTTC.

The chain is built from TRBV21-1 and TRBJ2-1; the D call TRBD2 from the table was never checked on the DNA. TRBV21-1 is deemed a pseudogene. The CDR3 has 17 amino acids. The CDR3 protein is CASSIKVFKAGHNEQFF. CDR3 coding DNA: TGTGCCAGCAGCATCAAAGTCTTCAAAGCGGGGCACAATGAGCAGTTCTTC.

The gene calls are TRBV29-1 and TRBJ1-1, with a weak D call TRBD1 (6 bases). CDR1 is SQVTM, CDR2 ANQGSEA, per germline. V was pared by 4 bases and J by 5 bases, with 11 bases between. CDR3 length: 12 amino acids. DNA for the CDR3: TGCAGCGTTGGCGGGGGCGGAACTGAAGCTTTCTTT. The encoded protein is CSVGGGGTEAFF.

The V call is TRBV12-5, the J call TRBJ2-3; possible D gene TRBD1, 6 bases. CDR3 length equals 15 residues. V lost 6 bases and J lost 2, with 15 bases in between. Germline CDR1 LGHNT, CDR2 FRNRAP. The CDR3 sequence: CASGPFGQNTDTQYF. CDR3 DNA: TGTGCTAGTGGGCCCTTCGGACAGAACACAGATACGCAGTATTTT.

The chain is built from TRBV30 and TRBJ1-4; 8 bases map to TRBD1. This CDR3 has 12 amino acids. Germline loops: CDR1 GTSNPN, CDR2 SVGIG (reference sequence). V shed 5 bases, J shed 5 bases, and the junction held 1 base outside the gene matches. The CDR3 protein is CAWGQGNEKLFF. The CDR3 DNA reads TGTGCCTGGGGACAGGGAAATGAAAAACTGTTTTTT.

The V call is TRBV9, the J call TRBJ1-1, with D perhaps TRBD1 (6 bases). The V gene lost 4 bases and the J gene lost 2 bases, with 18 bases spanning the gap. Germline values: CDR1 SGDLS, CDR2 YYNGEE. This CDR3 is 16 amino acids long. The CDR3 DNA follows: TGTGCCAGCAGCTCTGTTCCGGGGGGGGCCAACACTGAAGCTTTCTTT. Encoded protein: CASSSVPGGANTEAFF.

There are a few counts of this clone. CDR3 loop: CATSTLRNTEAFF. CDR3 coding DNA: TGTGCCACCAGCACCCTGAGAAACACTGAAGCTTTCTTT. The chain has TRBV15 and TRBJ1-1; D gene unclear. The CDR3 loop spans 13 amino acids. Deletions cut 4 bases from V and 2 bases from J, with 8 bases between. Germline assignment: CDR1 LNHNV and CDR2 YYDKDF (reference sequence).

To note about this clone: Because the CDR3's place on the DNA is in doubt, the DNA is left out and the CDR3 is given as listed by TCRdb. This sequence joins TRBV2 and TRBJ2-7; the table assigns TRBD1, which was not confirmed against the DNA. The CDR3 has 23 amino acids, counting both end residues. CDR1 and CDR2 from the germline V gene are SNHLY and FYNNEI. CDR3 loop: CASSGTGWAYEQYFGPGKGEQYF.

In this sample, this clone turned up a few times. The V gene is TRBV7-9, the J gene TRBJ1-2; the match to TRBD1 covers 8 bases. This CDR3 has 13 amino acids. Looked up from germline, CDR1 is SEHNR and CDR2 is FQNEAQ (reference sequence). The junction had 2 bases not matched to a gene; V was cut back by 5 bases and J by 3 bases. The chain's CDR3 is CASSRQGYYGYTF. The CDR3 region has the DNA TGTGCCAGCAGCAGACAGGGGTACTATGGCTACACCTTC. Full variable domain (remainder filled in from reference TRBV7-9 and TRBJ1-2): DTGVSQNPRHKITKRGQNVTFRCDPISEHNRLYWYRQTLGQGPEFLTYFQNEAQLEKSRLLSDRFSAERPKGSFSTLEIQRTEQGDSAMYLCASSRQGYYGYTFGSGTRLTVV.

This chain connects TRBV4-2 to TRBJ2-2; 14 bases agree with TRBD2. Per germline, CDR1 LGHNA and CDR2 YNFKEQ. After removal of 3 bases from V and 3 bases from J, the junction contained 6 bases not matched to a gene. This CDR3 is built from 18 residues. The CDR3 DNA reads TGTGCCAGCAGCCATTGGACTAGCGGGGGGATTGACACCGGGGAGCTGTTTTTT. This translates into CASSHWTSGGIDTGELFF.

This clone was seen more than once but under ten times. V is TRBV7-6 and J is TRBJ1-5; no clear D gene. Germline lookup yields CDR1 SGHVS and CDR2 FNYEAQ. Trimming took off 5 bases at V and 7 bases at J, with 12 bases between the two ends. The CDR3 sequence is 13 residues long. The CDR3 region is CASSLAAAQPQHF. CDR3 DNA sequence: TGTGCCAGCAGCCTCGCGGCGGCGCAGCCCCAGCATTTT.